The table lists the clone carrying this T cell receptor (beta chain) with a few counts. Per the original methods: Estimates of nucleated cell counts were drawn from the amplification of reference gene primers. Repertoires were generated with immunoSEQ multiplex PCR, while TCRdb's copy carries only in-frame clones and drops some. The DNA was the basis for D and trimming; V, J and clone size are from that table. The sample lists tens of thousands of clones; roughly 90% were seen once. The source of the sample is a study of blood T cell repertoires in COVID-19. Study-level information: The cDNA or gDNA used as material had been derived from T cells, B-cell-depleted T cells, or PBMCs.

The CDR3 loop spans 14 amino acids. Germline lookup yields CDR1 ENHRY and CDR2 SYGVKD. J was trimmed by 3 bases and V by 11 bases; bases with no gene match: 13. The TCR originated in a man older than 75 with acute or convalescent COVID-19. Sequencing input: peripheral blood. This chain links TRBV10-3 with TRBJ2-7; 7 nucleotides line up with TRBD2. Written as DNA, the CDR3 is TGTGCCGCCAATTGGGAGGGGAGAGGCTACGAGCAGTACTTC. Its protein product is CAANWEGRGYEQYF.